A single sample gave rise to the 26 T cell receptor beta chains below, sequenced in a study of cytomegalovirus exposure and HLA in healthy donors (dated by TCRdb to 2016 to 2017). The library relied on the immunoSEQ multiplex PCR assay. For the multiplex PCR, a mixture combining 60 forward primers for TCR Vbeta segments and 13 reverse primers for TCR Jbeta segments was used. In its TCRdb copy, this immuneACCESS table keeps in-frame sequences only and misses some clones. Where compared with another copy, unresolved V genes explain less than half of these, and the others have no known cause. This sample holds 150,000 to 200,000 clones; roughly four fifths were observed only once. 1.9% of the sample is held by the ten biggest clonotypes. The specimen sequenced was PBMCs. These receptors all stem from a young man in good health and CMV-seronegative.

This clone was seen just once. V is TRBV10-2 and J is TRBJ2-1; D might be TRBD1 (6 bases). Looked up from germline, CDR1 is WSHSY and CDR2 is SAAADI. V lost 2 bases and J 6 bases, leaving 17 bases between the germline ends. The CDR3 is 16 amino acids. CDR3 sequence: CASSEGCVRGGNEQFF. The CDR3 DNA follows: TGCGCCAGCAGTGAGGGTTGTGTCAGGGGTGGCAATGAGCAGTTCTTC.

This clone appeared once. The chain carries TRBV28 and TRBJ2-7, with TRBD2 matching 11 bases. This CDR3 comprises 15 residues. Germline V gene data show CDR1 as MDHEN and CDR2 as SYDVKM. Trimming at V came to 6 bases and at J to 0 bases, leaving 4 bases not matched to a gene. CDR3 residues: CASRVTSGSSYEQYF. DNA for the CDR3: TGTGCCAGCAGAGTCACTAGCGGGAGCTCCTACGAGCAGTACTTC.

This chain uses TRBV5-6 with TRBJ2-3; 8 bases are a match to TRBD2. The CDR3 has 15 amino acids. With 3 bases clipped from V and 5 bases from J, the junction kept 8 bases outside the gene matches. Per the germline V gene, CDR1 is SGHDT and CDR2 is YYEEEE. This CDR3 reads CASSYSGTYLDTQYF. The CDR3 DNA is TGTGCCAGCAGCTATAGCGGGACTTACTTAGATACGCAGTATTTT. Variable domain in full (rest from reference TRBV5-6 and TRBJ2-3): DAGVTQSPTHLIKTRGQQVTLRCSPKSGHDTVSWYQQALGQGPQFIFQYYEEEERQRGNFPDRFSGHQFPNYSSELNVNALLLGDSALYLCASSYSGTYLDTQYFGPGTRLTVL.

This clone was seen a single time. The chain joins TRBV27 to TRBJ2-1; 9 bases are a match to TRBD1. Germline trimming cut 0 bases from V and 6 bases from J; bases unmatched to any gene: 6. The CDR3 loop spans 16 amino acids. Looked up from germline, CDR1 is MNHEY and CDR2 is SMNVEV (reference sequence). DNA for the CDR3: TGTGCCAGCAGTTTATCGCCGGACAGGGGAGGCAATGAGCAGTTCTTC. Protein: CASSLSPDRGGNEQFF.

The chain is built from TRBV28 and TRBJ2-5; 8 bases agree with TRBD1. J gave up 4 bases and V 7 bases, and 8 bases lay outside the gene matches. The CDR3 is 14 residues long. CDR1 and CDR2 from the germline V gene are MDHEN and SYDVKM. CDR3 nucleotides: TGTGCCAGCACCTCAGGGGGCCGGACAGAGACCCAGTACTTC. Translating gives CASTSGGRTETQYF.

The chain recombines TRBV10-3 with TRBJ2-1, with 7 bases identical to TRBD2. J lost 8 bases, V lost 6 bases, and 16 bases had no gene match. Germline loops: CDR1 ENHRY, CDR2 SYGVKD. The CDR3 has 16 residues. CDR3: CAIRIKAGSRTHEQFF. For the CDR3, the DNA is TGTGCCATCAGAATAAAAGCGGGATCCAGGACCCATGAGCAGTTCTTC.

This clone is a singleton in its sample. CDR3 region: CASSITLAETGETQYF. Here the CDR3 DNA reads TGTGCCAGTAGTATAACCCTAGCGGAGACCGGAGAGACCCAGTACTTC. The chain recombines TRBV19 with TRBJ2-5; 7 bases align to TRBD2. Per germline, CDR1 LNHDA and CDR2 SQIVND (reference sequence). This CDR3 has 16 amino acids. Trimming cost V 2 bases and J 4 bases; bases outside gene matches: 10.

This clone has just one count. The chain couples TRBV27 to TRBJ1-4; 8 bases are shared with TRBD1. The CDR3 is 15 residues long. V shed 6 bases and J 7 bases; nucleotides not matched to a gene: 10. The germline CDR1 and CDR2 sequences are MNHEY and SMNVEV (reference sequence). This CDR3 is CASRLGTGGFEKLFF. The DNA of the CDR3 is TGTGCCAGCAGACTAGGAACAGGGGGGTTTGAAAAACTGTTTTTT.

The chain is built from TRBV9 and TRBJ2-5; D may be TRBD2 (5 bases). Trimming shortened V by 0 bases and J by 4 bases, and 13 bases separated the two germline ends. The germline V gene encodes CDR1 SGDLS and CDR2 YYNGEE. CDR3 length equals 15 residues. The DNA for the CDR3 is TGTGCCAGCAGCGTAGAAGGGAGTCTTGGAGAGACCCAGTACTTC. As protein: CASSVEGSLGETQYF.

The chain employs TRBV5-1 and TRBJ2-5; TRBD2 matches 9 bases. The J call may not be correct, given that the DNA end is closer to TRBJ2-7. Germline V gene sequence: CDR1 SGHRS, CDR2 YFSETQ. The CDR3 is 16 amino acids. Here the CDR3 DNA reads TGCGCCAGCAGCTTGGGTTCTAGCGGGGCCGCCTACGAGCAGTACTTC. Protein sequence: CASSLGSSGAAYEQYF.

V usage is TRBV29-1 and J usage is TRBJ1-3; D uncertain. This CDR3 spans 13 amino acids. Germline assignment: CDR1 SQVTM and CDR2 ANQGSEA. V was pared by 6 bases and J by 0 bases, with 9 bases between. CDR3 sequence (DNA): TGCAGCGTCGGGTTCCTCTCTGGAAACACCATATATTTT. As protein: CSVGFLSGNTIYF. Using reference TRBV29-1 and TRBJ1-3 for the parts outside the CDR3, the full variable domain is SAVISQKPSRDICQRGTSLTIQCQVDSQVTMMFWYRQQPGQSLTLIATANQGSEATYESGFVIDKFPISRPNLTFSTLTVSNMSPEDSSIYLCSVGFLSGNTIYFGEGSWLTVV.

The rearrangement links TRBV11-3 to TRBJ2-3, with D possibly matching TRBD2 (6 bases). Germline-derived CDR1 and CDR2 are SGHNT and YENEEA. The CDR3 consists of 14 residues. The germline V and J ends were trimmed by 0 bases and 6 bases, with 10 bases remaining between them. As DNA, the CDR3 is TGTGCCAGCAGCTTAGAAGGGGAGGTGGATACGCAGTATTTT. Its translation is CASSLEGEVDTQYF.

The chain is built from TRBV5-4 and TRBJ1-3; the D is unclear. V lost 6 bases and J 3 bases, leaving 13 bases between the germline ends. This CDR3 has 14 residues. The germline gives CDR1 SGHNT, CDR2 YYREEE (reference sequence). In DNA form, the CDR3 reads TGTGCCAGCAAACCGACAAGCCTTGGAAACACCATATATTTT. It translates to CASKPTSLGNTIYF.

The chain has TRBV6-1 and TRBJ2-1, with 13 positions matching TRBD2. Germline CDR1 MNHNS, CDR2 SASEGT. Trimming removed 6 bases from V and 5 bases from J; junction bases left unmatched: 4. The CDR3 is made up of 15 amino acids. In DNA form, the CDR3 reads TGTGCCAGCAGACGGACTAGCGGGAGCCACAATGAGCAGTTCTTC. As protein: CASRRTSGSHNEQFF.

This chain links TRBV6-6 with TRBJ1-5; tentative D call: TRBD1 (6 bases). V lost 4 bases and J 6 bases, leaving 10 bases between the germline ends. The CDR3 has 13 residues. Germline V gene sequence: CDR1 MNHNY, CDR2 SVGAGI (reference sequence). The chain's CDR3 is CASSSQGAQPQHF. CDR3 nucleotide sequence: TGTGCCAGCAGTTCACAGGGTGCTCAGCCCCAGCATTTT.

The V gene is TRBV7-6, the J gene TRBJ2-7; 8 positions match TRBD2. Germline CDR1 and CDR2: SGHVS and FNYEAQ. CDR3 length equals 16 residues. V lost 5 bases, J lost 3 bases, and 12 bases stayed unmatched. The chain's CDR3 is CASSPTWSGSNYEQYF. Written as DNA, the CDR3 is TGTGCCAGCAGCCCTACGTGGAGCGGGAGTAACTACGAGCAGTACTTC. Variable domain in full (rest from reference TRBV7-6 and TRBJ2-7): GAGVSQSPRYKVTKRGQDVALRCDPISGHVSLYWYRQALGQGPEFLTYFNYEAQQDKSGLPNDRFSAERPEGSISTLTIQRTEQRDSAMYRCASSPTWSGSNYEQYFGPGTRLTVT.

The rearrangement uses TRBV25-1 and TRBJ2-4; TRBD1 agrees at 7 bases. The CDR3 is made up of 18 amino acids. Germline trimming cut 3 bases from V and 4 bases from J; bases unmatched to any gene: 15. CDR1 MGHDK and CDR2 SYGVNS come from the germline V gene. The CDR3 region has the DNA TGTGCCAGCAGTGACAAGGACGGGACAGCAGAACCAAAAAACATTCAGTACTTC. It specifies CASSDKDGTAEPKNIQYF.

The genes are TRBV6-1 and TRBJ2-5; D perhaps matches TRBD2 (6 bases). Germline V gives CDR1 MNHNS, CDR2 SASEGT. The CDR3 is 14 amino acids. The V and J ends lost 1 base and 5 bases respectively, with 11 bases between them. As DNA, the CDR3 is TGTGCCAGCAGTGAAGGGGGGGTTGTGGAGACCCAGTACTTC. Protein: CASSEGGVVETQYF.

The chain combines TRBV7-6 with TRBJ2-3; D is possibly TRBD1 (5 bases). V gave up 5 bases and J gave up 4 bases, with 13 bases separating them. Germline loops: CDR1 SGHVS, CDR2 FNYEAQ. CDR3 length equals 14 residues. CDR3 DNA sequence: TGTGCCAGCAGCCCAGGGTTAGTCGCAGATACGCAGTATTTT. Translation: CASSPGLVADTQYF.

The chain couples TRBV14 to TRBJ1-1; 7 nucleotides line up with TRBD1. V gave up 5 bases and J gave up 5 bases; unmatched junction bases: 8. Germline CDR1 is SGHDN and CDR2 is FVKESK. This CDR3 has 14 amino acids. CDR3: CASSVQGIGTEAFF. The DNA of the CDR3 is TGTGCCAGCAGCGTACAGGGGATCGGAACTGAAGCTTTCTTT.

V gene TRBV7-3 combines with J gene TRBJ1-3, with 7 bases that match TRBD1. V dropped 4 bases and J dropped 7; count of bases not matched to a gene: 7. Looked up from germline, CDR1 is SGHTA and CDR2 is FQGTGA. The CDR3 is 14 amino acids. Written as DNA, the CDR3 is TGTGCCAGCAGCTCCCCCGGGACAGACAACACCATATATTTT. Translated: CASSSPGTDNTIYF.

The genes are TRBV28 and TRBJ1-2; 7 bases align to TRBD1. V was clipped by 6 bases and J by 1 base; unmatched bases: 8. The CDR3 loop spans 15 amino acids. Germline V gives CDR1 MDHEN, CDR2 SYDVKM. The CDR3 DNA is TGTGCCAGCAGCTTTGCTGACAGGGTTAACTATGGCTACACCTTC. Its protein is CASSFADRVNYGYTF.

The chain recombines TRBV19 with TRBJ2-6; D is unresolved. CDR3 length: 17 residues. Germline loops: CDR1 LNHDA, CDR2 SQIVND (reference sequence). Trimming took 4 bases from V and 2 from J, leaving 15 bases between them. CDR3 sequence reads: CASSTLPMQAGANVLTF. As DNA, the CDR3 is TGTGCCAGTAGTACCCTCCCGATGCAGGCTGGGGCCAACGTCCTGACTTTC.

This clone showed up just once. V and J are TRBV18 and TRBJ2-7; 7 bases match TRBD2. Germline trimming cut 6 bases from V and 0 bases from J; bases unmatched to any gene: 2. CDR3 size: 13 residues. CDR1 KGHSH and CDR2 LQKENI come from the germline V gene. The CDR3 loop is CASSRGDSYEQYF. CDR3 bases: TGTGCCAGCTCTCGGGGGGACTCCTACGAGCAGTACTTC.

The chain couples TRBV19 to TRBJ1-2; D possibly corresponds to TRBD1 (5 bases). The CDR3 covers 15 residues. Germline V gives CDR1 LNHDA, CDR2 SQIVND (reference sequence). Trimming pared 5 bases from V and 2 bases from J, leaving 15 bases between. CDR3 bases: TGTGCCAGTAGTGGGGGGAGACAGCAAAACTATGGCTACACCTTC. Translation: CASSGGRQQNYGYTF.

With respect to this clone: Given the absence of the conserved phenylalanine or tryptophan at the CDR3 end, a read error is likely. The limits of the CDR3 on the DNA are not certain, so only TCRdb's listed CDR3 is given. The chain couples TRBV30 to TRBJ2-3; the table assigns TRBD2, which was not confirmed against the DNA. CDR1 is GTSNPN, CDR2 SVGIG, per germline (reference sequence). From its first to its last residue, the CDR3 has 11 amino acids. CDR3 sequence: CAWSVDLLPQY.